What follows are 25 T cell receptor beta chains derived from one specimen sequenced in a study of cytotoxic CD8 clonotypes in ibrutinib-treated CLL. Profiled with immunoSEQ multiplex PCR; TCRdb holds only in-frame clones, not every one. The sample includes about 200,000 clones, around three quarters seen only once; the top ten take roughly an eighth. The sample was PBMCs, taken after 24 months of ibrutinib treatment. These receptors originate from a human donor with chronic lymphocytic leukemia.

The chain recombines TRBV28 with TRBJ2-7, with TRBD2 matching 9 bases. The germline V gene encodes CDR1 MDHEN and CDR2 SYDVKM. With V trimmed by 3 bases and J by 5 bases, 5 bases remained unmatched. This CDR3 has 14 residues. CDR3 protein: CASSFSGSWNEQYF. In nucleotides, the CDR3 is TGTGCCAGCAGTTTTAGCGGGAGCTGGAACGAGCAGTACTTC.

In this sample, this clone turned up once. This chain connects TRBV15 to TRBJ2-7; D remains ambiguous. V lost 6 bases and J 4 bases, leaving 22 bases between the germline ends. Germline V CDR1 and CDR2: LNHNV, YYDKDF (reference sequence). The length of the CDR3 is 16 residues. CDR3: CATSINGPGEDYEQYF. The CDR3 DNA reads as TGTGCCACCAGTATTAATGGACCTGGTGAGGATTACGAGCAGTACTTC.

This clone was seen a few times. The chain carries TRBV18 and TRBJ1-2; D might be TRBD1 (6 bases). CDR1 is KGHSH and CDR2 is LQKENI in the germline V gene. Trimming left V 3 bases short and J 4 bases short, with 18 bases between. The CDR3 has 16 amino acids. The CDR3 DNA reads TGTGCCAGCTCACCGTTGGCGTCAGGGGCTCTCTATGGCTACACCTTC. As protein: CASSPLASGALYGYTF.

The chain couples TRBV6-6 to TRBJ1-2; 8 bases agree with TRBD1. V shed 0 bases, J shed 4 bases, and the junction held 7 bases outside the gene matches. The CDR3 is made up of 16 amino acids. Looked up from germline, CDR1 is MNHNY and CDR2 is SVGAGI (reference sequence). CDR3 in DNA: TGTGCCAGCAGTTACTCGATCCCTGACAGGGGCTATGGCTACACCTTC. Its translation is CASSYSIPDRGYGYTF.

This chain links TRBV11-1 with TRBJ2-2, with no clear D. The CDR3 loop spans 16 amino acids. Deletions cut 7 bases from V and 0 bases from J, with 15 bases between. The germline V gene has CDR1 SGHAT and CDR2 FQDESV (reference sequence). This CDR3 reads CASTGDWLANTGELFF. The CDR3 DNA sequence: TGTGCCAGCACGGGTGACTGGCTAGCGAACACCGGGGAGCTGTTTTTT.

V gene TRBV11-1 combines with J gene TRBJ2-7; the match to TRBD1 covers 7 bases. Germline CDR1 and CDR2: SGHAT and FQDESV (reference sequence). Trimming took 5 bases from V and 3 from J; bases not matched to a gene: 4. This CDR3 spans 13 amino acids. Here the CDR3 reads CASSQGQLYEQYF. The CDR3, as DNA: TGTGCCAGCAGCCAGGGACAGCTCTACGAGCAGTACTTC. Drawing the rest from reference TRBV11-1 and TRBJ2-7, the complete variable domain is EAEVAQSPRYKITEKSQAVAFWCDPISGHATLYWYRQILGQGPELLVQFQDESVVDDSQLPKDRFSAERLKGVDSTLKIQPAELGDSAMYLCASSQGQLYEQYFGPGTRLTVT.

This clone was picked up one time. This sequence joins TRBV6-5 and TRBJ1-2; no firm D call. The germline V gene has CDR1 MNHEY and CDR2 SVGAGI. This CDR3 comprises 14 residues. V lost 2 bases to trimming and J lost 4 bases, with 11 bases between them. This CDR3 reads CASSYQILGYGYTF. CDR3 DNA sequence: TGTGCCAGCAGTTACCAAATATTGGGCTATGGCTACACCTTC.

The chain employs TRBV5-6 and TRBJ1-2; TRBD1 aligns across 7 bases. There are 16 residues in the CDR3. Losses at the gene ends were 4 bases for V and 5 bases for J; bases not matched to a gene: 14. Germline CDR1 is SGHDT and CDR2 is YYEEEE. CDR3 protein: CASSTGQTIGVYGYTF. For the CDR3, the DNA is TGTGCCAGCAGCACGGGACAGACGATAGGGGTTTATGGCTACACCTTC. Using reference TRBV5-6 and TRBJ1-2 for the parts outside the CDR3, the full variable domain is DAGVTQSPTHLIKTRGQQVTLRCSPKSGHDTVSWYQQALGQGPQFIFQYYEEEERQRGNFPDRFSGHQFPNYSSELNVNALLLGDSALYLCASSTGQTIGVYGYTFGSGTRLTVV.

The V call is TRBV2, the J call TRBJ1-4; D unresolved. The length of the CDR3 is 16 residues. In germline, CDR1 is SNHLY, CDR2 FYNNEI. Trimming stripped 2 bases from V and 7 bases from J, with 17 bases between. CDR3 region: CASSESYGPLGEKLFF. CDR3 DNA sequence: TGTGCCAGCAGTGAATCCTACGGGCCGCTGGGTGAAAAACTGTTTTTT.

This clone was counted only a few times. The V gene is TRBV27, the J gene TRBJ1-4; D gene ambiguous. There are 15 residues in the CDR3. V shed 0 bases and J shed 4 bases, with 9 bases lying between them. Germline V gene data show CDR1 as MNHEY and CDR2 as SMNVEV (reference sequence). The CDR3 DNA follows: TGTGCCAGCAGTTTATCGAGATCTGATAATGAAAAACTGTTTTTT. Its protein is CASSLSRSDNEKLFF.

The chain employs TRBV11-2 and TRBJ2-1, with D possibly matching TRBD2 (5 bases). The CDR3 contains 13 residues. CDR1 SGHAT and CDR2 FQNNGV come from the germline V gene. The V end was cut by 4 bases, the J end by 9 bases, with 13 bases between. The CDR3 spells CASSYVLGSEQFF. As DNA, the CDR3 is TGTGCCAGCAGCTACGTACTAGGGAGTGAGCAGTTCTTC.

The chain carries TRBV5-8 and TRBJ2-1; perhaps TRBD1 as D (6 bases). The CDR3 is made up of 15 amino acids. Trimming removed 4 bases at V and 0 bases at J, with 11 bases between. Germline V gene lookup returns CDR1 SGHTS and CDR2 YDEGEE. The CDR3 spells CASSRQGGSYNEQFF. Written as DNA, the CDR3 is TGTGCCAGCAGCCGCCAAGGGGGCTCCTACAATGAGCAGTTCTTC.

The genes are TRBV5-6 and TRBJ2-7; D possibly corresponds to TRBD2 (6 bases). The CDR3 loop spans 15 amino acids. CDR1 and CDR2 (germline): SGHDT, YYEEEE. V gave up 4 bases and J gave up 0 bases, with 14 bases separating them. The DNA of the CDR3 is TGTGCCAGCAGCGGGCCGGCGGGGATCTCCTACGAGCAGTACTTC. It codes for CASSGPAGISYEQYF.

This CDR3 reads CASSPSRDEQYF. CDR3 sequence (DNA): TGTGCCAGCTCACCATCCAGAGACGAGCAGTACTTC. The chain couples TRBV18 to TRBJ2-7; D is unresolved. The ends were cut back, 2 bases at V and 5 bases at J, with 7 bases in the middle. Germline assignment: CDR1 KGHSH and CDR2 LQKENI. The length of the CDR3 is 12 residues.

The rearrangement joins TRBV18 to TRBJ2-2, with D tentatively TRBD2 (6 bases). CDR1 and CDR2 from the germline V gene are KGHSH and LQKENI. Trimming took off 0 bases at V and 2 bases at J, with 7 bases between the two ends. This CDR3 contains 15 residues. In nucleotides, the CDR3 is TGTGCCAGCTCACCACCGGGACTTAACACCGGGGAGCTGTTTTTT. As protein: CASSPPGLNTGELFF.

This chain links TRBV7-9 with TRBJ2-3; 15 positions match TRBD2. From germline, CDR1 is SEHNR and CDR2 FQNEAQ (reference sequence). This CDR3 has 15 residues. V lost 4 bases to trimming and J lost 6 bases; unmatched junction nucleotides: 2. In DNA form, the CDR3 reads TGTGCCAGCAGCTCCGGGACTAGCGGGAGGGATACGCAGTATTTT. Encoded protein: CASSSGTSGRDTQYF.

The chain couples TRBV27 to TRBJ2-7, with D possibly TRBD2 on 6 matching bases. CDR3 length: 15 residues. Looked up from germline, CDR1 is MNHEY and CDR2 is SMNVEV (reference sequence). V was pared by 6 bases and J by 0 bases, with 15 bases between. The DNA of the CDR3 is TGTGCCAGCAGCGGGACTCACGTAAGCTCCTACGAGCAGTACTTC. Translating it yields CASSGTHVSSYEQYF.

The J gene is TRBJ2-7, the V gene TRBV6-5, with TRBD1 as a possible D gene (5 bases). Germline CDR1 MNHEY, CDR2 SVGAGI. The CDR3 has 12 amino acids. V shed 6 bases and J shed 4 bases, with 10 bases lying between them. In nucleotides, the CDR3 is TGTGCCAGCAGCACGGACATTTACGAGCAGTACTTC. As protein: CASSTDIYEQYF.

V is TRBV11-2 and J is TRBJ2-4, with 7 bases lining up with TRBD2. The CDR3 contains 16 residues. The V segment lost 2 bases and the J segment 8 bases; nucleotides outside the gene matches: 12. Looked up from germline, CDR1 is SGHAT and CDR2 is FQNNGV. In DNA form, the CDR3 reads TGTGCCAGCAGCTTATCAATTGGCGGGAGTTTGGACATTCAGTACTTC. Its protein is CASSLSIGGSLDIQYF.

The chain has TRBV9 and TRBJ1-3; a possible D gene is TRBD1 (6 bases). Trimming stripped 3 bases from V and 2 bases from J, with 15 bases between. CDR1 is SGDLS, CDR2 YYNGEE, per germline. The CDR3 contains 16 residues. CDR3 sequence (DNA): TGTGCCAGCAGCGAAAACAGGGATTTCCCTGGAAACACCATATATTTT. This codes for CASSENRDFPGNTIYF.

The chain recombines TRBV7-8 with TRBJ2-5, with 12 bases fitting TRBD2. Germline CDR1 SGHVS, CDR2 FQNEAQ. The V gene end was trimmed by 5 bases and the J gene end by 1 base; junction bases not matched to a gene: 5. The CDR3 contains 16 residues. CDR3 DNA sequence: TGTGCCAGCAGCCACAGACTAGCGGGGGTCCAAGAGACCCAGTACTTC. Its translation is CASSHRLAGVQETQYF.

The chain employs TRBV2 and TRBJ2-3; a possible D gene is TRBD1 (5 bases). Germline loops: CDR1 SNHLY, CDR2 FYNNEI. This CDR3 is 14 amino acids long. Trimming pared 10 bases from V and 0 bases from J, leaving 14 bases between. CDR3 bases: TGTGCCACCAAGACAGACTCTAGCACAGATACGCAGTATTTT. It codes for CATKTDSSTDTQYF.

This clone was seen many times. The chain couples TRBV29-1 to TRBJ2-1; TRBD1 might be the D (6 bases). V was cut by 7 bases and J by 8 bases, with 12 bases left in between. Germline loops: CDR1 SQVTM, CDR2 ANQGSEA. The CDR3 contains 11 residues. The CDR3 DNA reads as TGCAGCGGCGACAGGTCCTATGAGCAGTTCTTC. It yields the protein CSGDRSYEQFF.

The chain carries TRBV10-3 and TRBJ2-7, with D possibly TRBD1 on 5 matching bases. From germline, CDR1 is ENHRY and CDR2 SYGVKD. V dropped 10 bases and J dropped 3 bases, with 13 bases sitting between them. The CDR3 totals 12 residues. The CDR3 nucleotides are TGTGCCACGGCGGACACGTTCTACGAGCAGTACTTC. Translation gives CATADTFYEQYF.

This clone was seen a few times. The genes are TRBV18 and TRBJ2-1; possible D gene TRBD1, 5 bases. V was shortened by 6 bases and J by 9 bases, with 21 bases between the two germline ends. Germline-derived CDR1 and CDR2 are KGHSH and LQKENI. This CDR3 spans 15 amino acids. CDR3 sequence: CASSPLGAHSGEQFF. The DNA of the CDR3 is TGTGCCAGCTCCCCCCTAGGGGCCCATAGTGGTGAGCAGTTCTTC.